Presented here are 5 T cell receptor beta chains from one specimen sequenced in a study of Ad26.COV2.S vaccination and SARS-CoV-2 variants (dated by TCRdb to 2020 to 2022). Library preparation employed the immunoSEQ multiplex PCR assay. In TCRdb, the immuneACCESS table is reduced to in-frame sequences with V and J assigned. These tables do not hold every clone; where another copy was compared, an unresolved V gene accounts for under half, and the others remain unexplained. Here the sample has 350,000 to 400,000 clones; around 85% occur a single time. The ten most abundant clones make up around 3.4% of the sample. The treatment or condition label, as the study defines it: some 20 received Ad26.COV2.S at low or high dose, single or two shots; 5 received placebo; per-sample allocation not given. Repertoires of vaccine and placebo recipients were sequenced from samples collected on day 63 after the first injection.

The starting material was peripheral blood, obtained in a trial of Ad26.COV2.S vaccine versus placebo. These receptors came from a person between 18 and 60 years old who received the Ad26.COV2.S COVID-19 vaccine or a placebo.

On this clone itself: The sample carries other DNA sequences with the same CDR3. This chain links TRBV10-1 with TRBJ1-1; D is unclear. The V gene's germline CDR1 is WNHNN and CDR2 SYGVQD (reference sequence). This CDR3 contains 12 residues. The V end was cut by 5 bases, the J end by 1 base, with 5 bases between. The chain's CDR3 is CASSYRNTEAFF. The CDR3 DNA reads as TGCGCCAGCAGTTACAGGAACACTGAAGCTTTCTTT.

V and J are TRBV7-9 and TRBJ2-3, with 9 bases fitting TRBD2. Per the germline V gene, CDR1 is SEHNR and CDR2 is FQNEAQ (reference sequence). This CDR3 has 18 residues. Trimming removed 1 base from V and 2 bases from J; junction bases left unmatched: 10. The CDR3 reads CASSLGRSGGPLTDTQYF. The CDR3 region has the DNA TGTGCCAGCAGCTTAGGTCGTAGCGGGGGCCCTCTCACAGATACGCAGTATTTT.

V gene TRBV5-1 combines with J gene TRBJ1-1; D perhaps matches TRBD1 (5 bases). The CDR3 is 14 amino acids. The germline CDR1 and CDR2 sequences are SGHRS and YFSETQ. V lost 2 bases and J lost 7, with 15 bases in between. The CDR3 DNA sequence: TGCGCCAGCAGCTTCGGGGGGAGTGAACGTGAAGCTTTCTTT. Amino acid sequence: CASSFGGSEREAFF.

This chain links TRBV5-1 with TRBJ1-4; TRBD1 agrees at 7 bases. Trimming took 2 bases from V and 7 from J; bases not matched to a gene: 5. This CDR3 has 14 residues. Germline V CDR1 and CDR2: SGHRS, YFSETQ. CDR3 loop: CASSFDREGEKLFF. The CDR3 nucleotides read TGCGCCAGCAGCTTTGACAGGGAAGGTGAAAAACTGTTTTTT.

On this clone: Other DNA sequences from this sample encode an identical CDR3 as well. This chain connects TRBV18 to TRBJ2-7, with 10 positions matching TRBD1. V was pared by 2 bases and J by 2 bases, with 3 bases of the junction left unmatched. The germline V gene encodes CDR1 KGHSH and CDR2 LQKENI. The CDR3 totals 15 residues. The CDR3 is CASSPGQGGTYEQYF. As DNA, the CDR3 is TGTGCCAGCTCACCAGGACAGGGGGGCACCTACGAGCAGTACTTC.